The 17 T cell receptor beta chains below all came from one sample that was sequenced in a study of PD-L1 blockade in urothelial cancer. The sample's time point: pretreatment peripheral blood. The data were produced by immunoSEQ multiplex PCR, yet TCRdb's version contains in-frame clones alone and is incomplete. The sample contains more than 75,000 clones, 80% to 85% of which appear only once. Sequenced material: PBMCs, taken around atezolizumab (anti-PD-L1) treatment. The receptors here all came from a man aged 60 to 75 with urothelial cancer.

The chain uses TRBV6-5 and TRBJ2-2, with TRBD1 matching over 7 bases. Trimming took 8 bases from V and 0 from J; bases not matched to a gene: 3. The CDR3 is 14 amino acids. CDR1 and CDR2 from the germline V gene are MNHEY and SVGAGI. The CDR3 protein is CASVGQSNTGELFF. In DNA form, the CDR3 reads TGTGCCAGCGTGGGACAGTCGAACACCGGGGAGCTGTTTTTT.

The J gene is TRBJ2-1, the V gene TRBV9, with 8 bases identical to TRBD2. V lost 2 bases, J lost 8 bases, and 9 bases stayed unmatched. This CDR3 region has 15 residues. Per germline, CDR1 SGDLS and CDR2 YYNGEE. CDR3 sequence reads: CASSVSSGYADEQFF. The CDR3 coding sequence is TGTGCCAGCAGCGTCTCTAGCGGGTATGCAGATGAGCAGTTCTTC.

The rearrangement joins TRBV5-1 to TRBJ1-5; unclear D gene. Between the trimmed V and J ends, which lost 4 bases and 11 bases, there was a span of 7 bases. Germline CDR1 SGHRS, CDR2 YFSETQ. The CDR3 spans 10 residues. This CDR3 is CASSPTAQHF. The CDR3 nucleotides read TGCGCCAGCAGCCCCACGGCCCAGCATTTT.

The CDR3 DNA reads TGCAGCGTCACTAGCGGAGGCTCCTACGAGCAGTACTTC. Its translation: CSVTSGGSYEQYF. The chain recombines TRBV29-1 with TRBJ2-7; 8 bases line up with TRBD2. Looked up from germline, CDR1 is SQVTM and CDR2 is ANQGSEA. The CDR3 loop spans 13 amino acids. J gave up 0 bases and V 6 bases, and 4 bases lay outside the gene matches.

The chain uses TRBV4-3 and TRBJ2-6; possible D gene TRBD1, 6 bases. The V and J ends lost 0 bases and 0 bases respectively, with 15 bases between them. CDR3 length equals 19 residues. Germline CDR1 is LGHNA and CDR2 is YSLEER. The CDR3 loop is CASSQEENRVSSGANVLTF. The CDR3 DNA is TGCGCCAGCAGCCAAGAAGAGAACAGGGTGAGCTCTGGGGCCAACGTCCTGACTTTC.

CDR3 protein: CASSSTPGQATEKLFF. CDR3 nucleotides: TGTGCCAGCAGCTCCACGCCCGGACAGGCCACTGAAAAACTGTTTTTT. The V gene is TRBV7-2, the J gene TRBJ1-4, with 7 positions matching TRBD1. Trimming cost V 4 bases and J 7 bases; bases outside gene matches: 12. Per germline, CDR1 SGHTA and CDR2 FQGNSA. This CDR3 is 16 amino acids long.

The chain uses TRBV20-1 and TRBJ1-2; TRBD1 aligns across 8 bases. The V segment lost 2 bases and the J segment 7 bases; nucleotides outside the gene matches: 0. The germline V gene encodes CDR1 DFQATT and CDR2 SNEGSKA (reference sequence). This CDR3 comprises 11 residues. The CDR3 sequence is CSARQGAGYTF. For the CDR3, the DNA is TGCAGTGCTAGACAGGGGGCTGGCTACACCTTC.

The CDR3 nucleotides read TGTGCTAGTTCCCCGCCCCTAGCGGGGGACACAGATACGCAGTATTTT. It translates to CASSPPLAGDTDTQYF. The chain joins TRBV12-5 to TRBJ2-3; 10 bases align to TRBD2. This CDR3 region has 16 residues. The V gene's germline CDR1 is LGHNT and CDR2 FRNRAP. With V trimmed by 8 bases and J by 2 bases, 10 bases remained unmatched.

This chain joins TRBV28 and TRBJ2-5; the match to TRBD2 covers 11 bases. The trim removed 3 bases at V and 3 bases at J, leaving 3 bases unmatched. This CDR3 spans 15 amino acids. In germline, CDR1 is MDHEN, CDR2 SYDVKM. For the CDR3, the DNA is TGTGCCAGCAGTTTGGAGGGACTAGCGGAAGAGACCCAGTACTTC. Its protein product is CASSLEGLAEETQYF. Looking up the rest from reference TRBV28 and TRBJ2-5 gives the full variable domain: DVKVTQSSRYLVKRTGEKVFLECVQDMDHENMFWYRQDPGLGLRLIYFSYDVKMKEKGDIPEGYSVSREKKERFSLILESASTNQTSMYLCASSLEGLAEETQYFGPGTRLLVL.

This clone was seen only a few times. The chain uses TRBV23-1 and TRBJ1-5; TRBD1 matches 7 bases. TRBV23-1 is identified as an open reading frame with a role that is uncertain. V lost 2 bases to trimming and J lost 3 bases; unmatched junction nucleotides: 7. There are 16 residues in the CDR3. This CDR3 reads CASSQPDRTLNQPQHF. The CDR3 DNA is TGCGCCAGCAGTCAACCGGACAGGACACTCAATCAGCCCCAGCATTTT.

This chain joins TRBV15 and TRBJ2-5, with 7 positions matching TRBD1. CDR1 LNHNV and CDR2 YYDKDF come from the germline V gene (reference sequence). This CDR3 spans 14 amino acids. V gave up 3 bases and J gave up 5 bases; unmatched junction bases: 6. The CDR3 DNA sequence: TGTGCCACCAGCAGGCCAACAGGGGTGGAGACCCAGTACTTC. This translates into CATSRPTGVETQYF.

The chain links TRBV29-1 to TRBJ2-5; D is possibly TRBD2 (6 bases). This CDR3 has 11 amino acids. CDR1 and CDR2 from the germline V gene are SQVTM and ANQGSEA. The V end was cut by 7 bases, the J end by 4 bases, with 10 bases between. CDR3 loop: CSAGGAETQYF. The CDR3 DNA reads as TGCAGCGCAGGCGGGGCAGAGACCCAGTACTTC.

The chain links TRBV28 to TRBJ1-5; weak D call: TRBD1 (5 bases). CDR1 and CDR2 from the germline V gene are MDHEN and SYDVKM. The length of the CDR3 is 16 residues. The V end lost 3 bases, the J end lost 5 bases, and 17 bases lay between the germline ends. The CDR3 spells CASSFGSPGGDQPQHF. The CDR3 nucleotides are TGTGCCAGCAGTTTTGGTAGCCCGGGGGGAGATCAGCCCCAGCATTTT.

V and J are TRBV29-1 and TRBJ2-3, with 8 nucleotides matching TRBD2. The CDR3 runs 14 residues. Germline CDR1 is SQVTM and CDR2 is ANQGSEA. With V trimmed by 5 bases and J by 6 bases, 10 bases remained unmatched. CDR3 in amino acids: CSVIRGGPRDTQYF. CDR3 coding DNA: TGCAGCGTTATCCGCGGGGGGCCGAGGGATACGCAGTATTTT.

The chain is built from TRBV7-9 and TRBJ2-6, with a tentative D call TRBD2 (6 bases). Trimming shortened V by 1 base and J by 7 bases, and 20 bases separated the two germline ends. Germline CDR1 SEHNR, CDR2 FQNEAQ (reference sequence). The CDR3 has 18 amino acids. The CDR3 is CASSLGGTGVYGANVLTF. The CDR3 DNA sequence: TGTGCCAGCAGCTTAGGGGGAACGGGGGTATATGGTGCCAACGTCCTGACTTTC.

The chain couples TRBV10-3 to TRBJ2-3; 8 bases line up with TRBD1. The trim removed 3 bases at V and 3 bases at J, leaving 2 bases unmatched. Germline V gives CDR1 ENHRY, CDR2 SYGVKD. This CDR3 contains 14 residues. The DNA of the CDR3 is TGTGCCATCAGTGAAACAGGGGGAACAGATACGCAGTATTTT. This gives the protein CAISETGGTDTQYF.

V and J are TRBV9 and TRBJ1-1; 8 positions agree with TRBD1. CDR1 and CDR2 (germline): SGDLS, YYNGEE. The CDR3 is 15 amino acids. V lost 3 bases and J lost 1; bases outside the gene matches: 5. The CDR3 sequence is CASSAAGTGNTEAFF. The CDR3 nucleotides are TGTGCCAGCAGCGCTGCGGGGACAGGGAACACTGAAGCTTTCTTT.